This T cell receptor (beta chain) was recorded in a study of blood T cell repertoires in COVID-19. The overall study: The United States, Italy and Spain were the sources of the acute and convalescent COVID-19 samples.

CDR1 and CDR2 (germline): SGHKS, YYEKEE (reference sequence). V shed 4 bases and J shed 5 bases, with 12 bases lying between them. The CDR3 spans 13 residues. Assay used: immunoSEQ multiplex PCR; TCRdb lists only in-frame clones, some missing. This table holds around 75,000 clones, roughly 89% found once. The source of this sequence is a man between 60 and 70 years old with acute or convalescent COVID-19. Sample: peripheral blood. The chain has TRBV5-5 and TRBJ1-2; perhaps TRBD1 as D (5 bases). In nucleotides, the CDR3 is TGTGCCAGCAGCCCGGCAGGGCATTATGGCTACACCTTC. Protein product: CASSPAGHYGYTF.